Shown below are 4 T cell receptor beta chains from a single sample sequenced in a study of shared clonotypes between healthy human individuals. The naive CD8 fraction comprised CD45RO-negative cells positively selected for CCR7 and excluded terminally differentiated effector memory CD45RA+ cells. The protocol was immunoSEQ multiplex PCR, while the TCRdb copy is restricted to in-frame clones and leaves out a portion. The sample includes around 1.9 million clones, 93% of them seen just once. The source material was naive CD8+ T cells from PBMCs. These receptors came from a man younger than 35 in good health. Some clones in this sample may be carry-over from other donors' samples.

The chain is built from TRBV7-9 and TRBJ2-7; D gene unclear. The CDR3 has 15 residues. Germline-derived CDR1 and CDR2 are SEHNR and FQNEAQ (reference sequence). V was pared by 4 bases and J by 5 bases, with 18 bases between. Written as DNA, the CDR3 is TGTGCCAGCAGCTCCCCCGGCGGCCCTCTGAACGAGCAGTACTTC. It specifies CASSSPGGPLNEQYF.

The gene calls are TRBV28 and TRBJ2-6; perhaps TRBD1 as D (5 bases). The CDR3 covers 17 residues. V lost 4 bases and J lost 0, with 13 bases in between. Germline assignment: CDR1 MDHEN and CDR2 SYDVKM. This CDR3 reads CASSSKTDSSGANVLTF. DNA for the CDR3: TGTGCCAGCAGTTCCAAGACAGACTCCTCTGGGGCCAACGTCCTGACTTTC.

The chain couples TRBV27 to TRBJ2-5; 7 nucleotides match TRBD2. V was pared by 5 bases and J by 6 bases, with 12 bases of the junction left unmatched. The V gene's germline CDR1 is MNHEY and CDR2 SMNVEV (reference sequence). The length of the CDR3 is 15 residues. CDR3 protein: CASSPLWEGRKTQYF. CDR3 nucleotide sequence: TGTGCCAGCAGTCCGCTATGGGAGGGCCGGAAGACCCAGTACTTC.

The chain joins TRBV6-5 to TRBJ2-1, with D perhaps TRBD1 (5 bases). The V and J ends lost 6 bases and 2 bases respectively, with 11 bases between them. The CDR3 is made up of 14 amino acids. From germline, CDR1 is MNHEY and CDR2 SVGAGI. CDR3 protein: CASRDTLTYNEQFF. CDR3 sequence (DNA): TGTGCCAGCAGGGACACCCTAACCTACAATGAGCAGTTCTTC.